This record concerns one TCR beta chain sequence. The sample's time point: baseline pretreatment blood. Treatment denoted: 15 Gy SBRT to primary tumor, nephrectomy 4 weeks later. The patient's renal cell carcinoma had clear cell pathology. The germline CDR1 and CDR2 sequences are SEHNR and FQNEAQ (reference sequence). This CDR3 spans 13 amino acids. V shed 5 bases, J shed 3 bases, and the junction held 4 bases outside the gene matches. This sample was taken from a study of radiation and T cells in renal cell carcinoma. Overall study context: Nephrectomy followed 15 Gy stereotactic body radiation by 4 weeks.

This table comes from immunoSEQ multiplex PCR, and its TCRdb copy is limited to in-frame clones, with some not included. The table lists about 95,000 clones, roughly 90% of them singletons. This rearrangement joins TRBV7-9 to TRBJ2-7; 7 positions agree with TRBD2. This sample comprised blood, obtained from a patient whose treatment included radiotherapy and nephrectomy. The clonotype was recovered from a man aged 45-65 years with renal cell carcinoma. DNA for the CDR3: TGTGCCAGCAGCGGACTAGGGGACTACGAGCAGTACTTC. As protein: CASSGLGDYEQYF.